These 20 T cell receptor beta chains came from one sample sequenced in a study of PD-1 blockade in classical Hodgkin lymphoma. Here immunoSEQ multiplex PCR was the method, and the copy in TCRdb shows in-frame clones only, minus some. The table records about 97,000 clones, over 80% of them present only once. All the patients suffered relapse after autologous stem cell transplantation, and brentuximab vedotin exposure differed. The source was peripheral blood mononuclear cells (PBMCs), collected at baseline. The receptors were gathered from a human donor with classical Hodgkin lymphoma.

The chain carries TRBV6-1 and TRBJ1-2; the D is unclear. The ends were cut back, 5 bases at V and 3 bases at J, with 7 bases in the middle. The length of the CDR3 is 12 residues. The germline V gene encodes CDR1 MNHNS and CDR2 SASEGT. The CDR3 is CASSSQYYGYTF. The CDR3 region has the DNA TGTGCCAGCAGTTCTCAATACTATGGCTACACCTTC.

This chain joins TRBV28 and TRBJ1-2, with 9 nucleotides matching TRBD1. Germline V gene data show CDR1 as MDHEN and CDR2 as SYDVKM. V lost 7 bases to trimming and J lost 4 bases; unmatched junction nucleotides: 13. The CDR3 extends over 16 amino acids. The CDR3 DNA sequence: TGTGCCAGCACCCCTGAGGGGACAGGGAGCCTCTATGGCTACACCTTC. As protein: CASTPEGTGSLYGYTF.

J is TRBJ2-6 and V is TRBV28, with 9 bases matching TRBD1. The CDR3 contains 19 residues. The germline gives CDR1 MDHEN, CDR2 SYDVKM. After removal of 3 bases from V and 0 bases from J, the junction contained 9 bases not matched to a gene. CDR3 nucleotide sequence: TGTGCCAGCAGTTTGCCCACCGGGACAGGGTTCTCTGGGGCCAACGTCCTGACTTTC. Translated, it gives CASSLPTGTGFSGANVLTF.

This sequence joins TRBV19 and TRBJ1-1; tentatively, D is TRBD1 (5 bases). The CDR3 loop spans 13 amino acids. The germline gives CDR1 LNHDA, CDR2 SQIVND (reference sequence). V was cut by 7 bases and J by 10 bases, with 19 bases left in between. Here the CDR3 DNA reads TGTGCCAGTACCCTGGCGGGGGGAGTTCGAGCTTTCTTT. Translation gives CASTLAGGVRAFF.

The genes are TRBV9 and TRBJ2-5; 12 positions match TRBD2. Germline V gene sequence: CDR1 SGDLS, CDR2 YYNGEE. CDR3 length: 15 amino acids. Trimming cost V 4 bases and J 3 bases; bases outside gene matches: 4. CDR3 in DNA: TGTGCCAGCAGCTCCCGGACTAGCGGGAAAGAGACCCAGTACTTC. Protein product: CASSSRTSGKETQYF.

V and J are TRBV20-1 and TRBJ2-7; a possible D gene is TRBD2 (5 bases). Germline V gene data show CDR1 as DFQATT and CDR2 as SNEGSKA (reference sequence). V gave up 2 bases and J gave up 7 bases, with 6 bases separating them. This CDR3 spans 10 amino acids. CDR3 DNA sequence: TGCAGTGCTAGAAGGGAGGAGCAGTACTTC. This gives the protein CSARREEQYF.

The chain combines TRBV6-5 with TRBJ2-3; 8 positions agree with TRBD1. CDR1 MNHEY and CDR2 SVGAGI come from the germline V gene. The CDR3 runs 14 residues. V was clipped by 5 bases and J by 5 bases; unmatched bases: 6. The CDR3 sequence is CASSQQGVGDTQYF. Written as DNA, the CDR3 is TGTGCCAGCAGTCAACAGGGGGTAGGAGATACGCAGTATTTT.

The chain links TRBV29-1 to TRBJ2-5; the D is unclear. In germline, CDR1 is SQVTM, CDR2 ANQGSEA. This CDR3 has 13 residues. The V end lost 3 bases, the J end lost 1 base, and 9 bases lay between the germline ends. This CDR3 is CSVESGTQETQYF. Here the CDR3 DNA reads TGCAGCGTTGAGTCTGGTACCCAAGAGACCCAGTACTTC.

V gene TRBV7-2 combines with J gene TRBJ2-7, with TRBD2 as a possible D gene (5 bases). Germline V gives CDR1 SGHTA, CDR2 FQGNSA. This CDR3 spans 13 amino acids. The germline V and J ends were trimmed by 5 bases and 7 bases, with 15 bases remaining between them. The CDR3 protein is CASSPLQSGEQYF. The DNA of the CDR3 is TGTGCCAGCAGCCCCTTGCAATCGGGGGAGCAGTACTTC. Filled out from reference TRBV7-2 and TRBJ2-7, the complete variable domain reads GAGVSQSPSNKVTEKGKDVELRCDPISGHTALYWYRQSLGQGLEFLIYFQGNSAPDKSGLPSDRFSAERTGGSVSTLTIQRTQQEDSAVYLCASSPLQSGEQYFGPGTRLTVT.

This chain uses TRBV28 with TRBJ2-3; the D is unclear. Germline lookup yields CDR1 MDHEN and CDR2 SYDVKM. The germline V and J ends were trimmed by 3 bases and 0 bases, with 13 bases remaining between them. The length of the CDR3 is 16 residues. CDR3 sequence (DNA): TGTGCCAGCAGTTTCGGCCGGCTCCGGAGCACAGATACGCAGTATTTT. Translation: CASSFGRLRSTDTQYF.

This clone was observed a single time. The chain has TRBV4-1 and TRBJ2-7, with D perhaps matching TRBD1 or TRBD2 (6 bases each). The CDR3 contains 15 residues. Germline-derived CDR1 and CDR2 are MGHRA and YSYEKL. With 2 bases removed from V and 6 bases from J, the gap between germline ends came to 17 bases. The CDR3 DNA reads as TGCGCCAGCAGCCAAAATACGGGGGCTTTAACCGAGCAGTACTTC. Translated: CASSQNTGALTEQYF.

The chain links TRBV19 to TRBJ1-1; a possible D gene is TRBD1 (5 bases). CDR3 length: 17 residues. V was pared by 4 bases and J by 5 bases, with 23 bases between. The germline CDR1 and CDR2 sequences are LNHDA and SQIVND (reference sequence). The CDR3 here is CASSSQATTEQGTEAFF. CDR3 coding DNA: TGTGCCAGTAGTAGTCAGGCGACAACCGAGCAGGGTACTGAAGCTTTCTTT.

This clone was counted once. The chain employs TRBV6-5 and TRBJ1-2; D remains unclear. CDR1 MNHEY and CDR2 SVGAGI come from the germline V gene. The V gene lost 2 bases and the J gene lost 3 bases, with 10 bases spanning the gap. The CDR3 has 14 amino acids. The CDR3 loop reads CASSYDTTYYGYTF. The CDR3, as DNA: TGTGCCAGCAGTTACGATACCACCTACTATGGCTACACCTTC.

This clone was recorded a few times. V and J are TRBV19 and TRBJ1-1; unclear D gene. Germline V gene data show CDR1 as LNHDA and CDR2 as SQIVND (reference sequence). The germline V and J ends were trimmed by 4 bases and 6 bases, with 9 bases remaining between them. There are 12 residues in the CDR3. The CDR3 spells CASSRGYAEAFF. The CDR3 DNA reads as TGTGCCAGTAGTAGAGGATACGCTGAAGCTTTCTTT.

V usage is TRBV2 and J usage is TRBJ2-1; D possibly corresponds to TRBD1 (6 bases). V lost 3 bases to trimming and J lost 7 bases, with 10 bases between them. This CDR3 has 13 amino acids. Germline V CDR1 and CDR2: SNHLY, FYNNEI. CDR3 nucleotide sequence: TGTGCCAGCAGTGAGCTACAGGGTAATGAGCAGTTCTTC. Its translation: CASSELQGNEQFF. The variable domain in full, with the rest retrieved from reference TRBV2 and TRBJ2-1, is EPEVTQTPSHQVTQMGQEVILRCVPISNHLYFYWYRQILGQKVEFLVSFYNNEISEKSEIFDDQFSVERPDGSNFTLKIRSTKLEDSAMYFCASSELQGNEQFFGPGTRLTVL.

J is TRBJ2-3 and V is TRBV7-9; 7 bases agree with TRBD2. This CDR3 region has 16 residues. Per germline, CDR1 SEHNR and CDR2 FQNEAQ (reference sequence). J gave up 0 bases and V 4 bases, and 7 bases lay outside the gene matches. CDR3 region: CASSSPPLASTDTQYF. The CDR3 DNA sequence: TGTGCCAGCAGCTCCCCCCCACTAGCGAGCACAGATACGCAGTATTTT.

V usage is TRBV6-5 and J usage is TRBJ2-1; D possibly corresponds to TRBD1 (6 bases). Per germline, CDR1 MNHEY and CDR2 SVGAGI. V gave up 2 bases and J gave up 8 bases, with 13 bases separating them. The CDR3 runs 14 residues. The CDR3 region has the DNA TGTGCCAGCAGTTACCTGGTACAGGGTTATGAGCAGTTCTTC. Translated: CASSYLVQGYEQFF.

The chain recombines TRBV6-6 with TRBJ2-7; D is undetermined. Germline CDR1 is MNHNY and CDR2 is SVGAGI (reference sequence). This CDR3 spans 12 amino acids. Trimming took off 6 bases at V and 0 bases at J, with 6 bases between the two ends. DNA of the CDR3: TGTGCCAGCAGCGGCAGCTCCTACGAGCAGTACTTC. Translation gives CASSGSSYEQYF.

Only one count was recorded for this clone. This rearrangement joins TRBV10-1 to TRBJ2-2, with 10 bases that match TRBD2. The V gene end was trimmed by 0 bases and the J gene end by 5 bases; junction bases not matched to a gene: 9. The CDR3 sequence is 18 residues long. Germline V gene lookup returns CDR1 WNHNN and CDR2 SYGVQD (reference sequence). The CDR3 region has the DNA TGCGCCAGCAGTGAGTCTCTAGCGGGAGTTCACGGTACCGGGGAGCTGTTTTTT. Amino acids: CASSESLAGVHGTGELFF.

This clone showed up just a few times. J is TRBJ1-1 and V is TRBV7-8, with TRBD1 identical over 9 bases. CDR3 length: 15 residues. V lost 2 bases and J lost 6; bases outside the gene matches: 7. CDR1 is SGHVS and CDR2 is FQNEAQ in the germline V gene. The CDR3 loop reads CASSLTTGGKSEAFF. The CDR3 coding sequence is TGTGCCAGCAGCTTAACGACAGGGGGAAAGTCTGAAGCTTTCTTT.